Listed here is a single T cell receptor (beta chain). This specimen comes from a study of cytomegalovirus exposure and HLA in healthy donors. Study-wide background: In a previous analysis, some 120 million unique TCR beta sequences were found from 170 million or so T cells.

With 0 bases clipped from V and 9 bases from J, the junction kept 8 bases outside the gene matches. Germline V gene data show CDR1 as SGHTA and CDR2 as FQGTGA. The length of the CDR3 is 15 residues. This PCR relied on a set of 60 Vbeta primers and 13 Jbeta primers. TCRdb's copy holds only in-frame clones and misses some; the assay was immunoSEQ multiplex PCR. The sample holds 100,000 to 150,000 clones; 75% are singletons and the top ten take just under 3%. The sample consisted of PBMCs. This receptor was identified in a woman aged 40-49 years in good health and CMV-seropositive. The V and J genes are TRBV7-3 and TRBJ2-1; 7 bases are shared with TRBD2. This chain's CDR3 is CASSLTGTTGTEQFF. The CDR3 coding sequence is TGTGCCAGCAGCTTAACTGGGACTACGGGAACTGAGCAGTTCTTC.